The entry below gives a single T cell receptor (beta chain) sequence along with its context. The data belong to a study of cytomegalovirus exposure and HLA in healthy donors. PCR amplification relied on 60 Vbeta primers (plus 13 Jbeta primers). Profiled with immunoSEQ multiplex PCR; TCRdb holds only in-frame clones, not every one. The table lists about 130,000 clones, about a sixth of them singletons. The CDR3 runs 15 residues. The junction had 10 bases not matched to a gene; V was cut back by 4 bases and J by 6 bases. Germline lookup yields CDR1 SGHDN and CDR2 FVKESK. Sequences were obtained from PBMCs. The receptor comes from a female donor in good health and CMV-seropositive. V is TRBV14 and J is TRBJ1-2; 8 bases align to TRBD1. The CDR3 sequence is CASSPGQGRGNGYTF. The DNA of the CDR3 is TGTGCCAGCAGCCCAGGACAGGGTAGAGGAAATGGCTACACCTTC.